The 20 T cell receptor beta chains below all came from one sample that was sequenced in a study of response to subunit inactivated influenza vaccine. TCRdb reprocessed the RT-PCR reads via MiXCR and lists one record per CDR3 protein. The sample comprises some 850,000 distinct CDR3 sequences, 18% of which are singletons, and 11% rests with the top ten. This sample comprised PBMCs from blood, obtained about 5 days after vaccination. These receptors were obtained from a man in his forties or fifties who received an inactivated influenza vaccine.

Concerning this clonotype itself: Germline and junction disagree at one end, which may indicate a read error. The chain uses TRBV4-3 and TRBJ2-1; D remains ambiguous. From germline, CDR1 is LGHNA and CDR2 YSLEER. This CDR3 is 15 amino acids long. As DNA, the CDR3 is TGCGCCAGCAGCCAAACGGAGAGCTCCTACAATGTGCAGTTCTTC. Translated, it gives CASSQTESSYNVQFF.

This chain connects TRBV7-2 to TRBJ2-5; 7 bases align to TRBD1. The CDR3 covers 15 residues. In germline, CDR1 is SGHTA, CDR2 FQGNSA. V lost 6 bases to trimming and J lost 8 bases; unmatched junction nucleotides: 15. The CDR3 loop reads CASSSLQGPWFTQYF. The CDR3, as DNA: TGTGCCAGCAGTTCATTACAGGGGCCATGGTTTACCCAGTACTTC.

In this sample, this clonotype turned up many times. The rearrangement joins TRBV29-1 to TRBJ2-2; possible D gene TRBD2, 6 bases. Deletions cut 4 bases from V and 5 bases from J, with 20 bases between. Germline loops: CDR1 SQVTM, CDR2 ANQGSEA. There are 16 residues in the CDR3. The CDR3 is CSVAGTSSLTTGELFF. CDR3 bases: TGCAGCGTTGCCGGTACTAGCAGCCTGACGACCGGGGAGCTGTTTTTT.

The rearrangement uses TRBV20-1 and TRBJ1-1, with D possibly matching TRBD1 (6 bases). The CDR3 has 15 amino acids. V dropped 6 bases and J dropped 5 bases, with 22 bases sitting between them. Germline CDR1 DFQATT, CDR2 SNEGSKA (reference sequence). CDR3 residues: CSAINRRGAGTEAFF. As DNA, the CDR3 is TGCAGTGCCATAAACAGGAGGGGGGCCGGGACTGAAGCTTTCTTT.

The rearrangement links TRBV11-2 to TRBJ2-5, with 8 bases that match TRBD2. This CDR3 has 18 amino acids. CDR1 and CDR2 from the germline V gene are SGHAT and FQNNGV. Unmatched junction bases numbered 9, after V lost 0 bases and J lost 0 bases. The CDR3, as DNA: TGTGCCAGCAGCTTAGATGGCGTTGGCGGGGGGTACCAAGAGACCCAGTACTTC. This gives the protein CASSLDGVGGGYQETQYF.

The sample holds a few counts of this clonotype. For the CDR3, the DNA is TGTGCCACCAGCAGAGCCTATCAGGGAAATGAGCAGTTCTTC. It encodes CATSRAYQGNEQFF. The rearrangement links TRBV15 to TRBJ2-1, with D tentatively TRBD1 (5 bases). V was shortened by 1 base and J by 7 bases, with 11 bases between the two germline ends. CDR3 size: 14 residues. CDR1 is LNHNV, CDR2 YYDKDF, per germline (reference sequence). The full variable domain, completed using reference TRBV15 and TRBJ2-1, is DAMVIQNPRYQVTQFGKPVTLSCSQTLNHNVMYWYQQKSSQAPKLLFHYYDKDFNNEADTPDNFQSRRPNTSFCFLDIRSPGLGDTAMYLCATSRAYQGNEQFFGPGTRLTVL.

The chain employs TRBV6-5 and TRBJ2-5; TRBD2 agrees at 9 bases. The V segment lost 4 bases and the J segment 2 bases; nucleotides outside the gene matches: 5. The CDR3 is 15 amino acids. Germline CDR1 is MNHEY and CDR2 is SVGAGI. This CDR3 is CASSFGLATQETQYF. The CDR3 DNA reads TGTGCCAGCAGTTTCGGACTAGCGACTCAAGAGACCCAGTACTTC.

In DNA form, the CDR3 reads TGTGCCAGCAGCCGCCGAGGGGGAGGCTACGAGCAGTACTTC. This sequence encodes CASSRRGGGYEQYF. This chain joins TRBV21-1 and TRBJ2-7; the table gives TRBD2 as D, unverified against the DNA. TRBV21-1 is marked as a pseudogene. CDR3 length: 14 amino acids.

This clonotype has at least ten counts. The gene calls are TRBV12-3 or TRBV12-4 and TRBJ1-1; D ambiguous. The CDR3 has 11 residues. With 3 bases removed from V and 6 bases from J, the gap between germline ends came to 5 bases. As DNA, the CDR3 is TGTGCCAGCAGTTTTTTATCTGAAGCTTTCTTT. It is translated as CASSFLSEAFF.

The CDR3 sequence: CASSLVGPGALGSYNEQFF. The CDR3 region has the DNA TGTGCCAGCAGCTTAGTAGGCCCGGGGGCGCTGGGCTCCTACAATGAGCAGTTCTTC. The chain employs TRBV11-2 and TRBJ2-1; D possibly uses TRBD1 or TRBD2 (6 bases each). V lost 1 base to trimming and J lost 0 bases, with 19 bases between them. Per germline, CDR1 SGHAT and CDR2 FQNNGV. This CDR3 is 19 amino acids long.

The gene calls are TRBV29-1 and TRBJ2-7, with TRBD1 identical over 8 bases. This CDR3 region has 14 residues. CDR1 and CDR2 from the germline V gene are SQVTM and ANQGSEA. Unmatched junction bases numbered 7, after V lost 6 bases and J lost 0 bases. The CDR3 reads CSVSQGAGSYEQYF. The CDR3 DNA reads as TGCAGCGTGAGCCAGGGGGCCGGCTCCTACGAGCAGTACTTC.

The chain employs TRBV6-6 and TRBJ1-1; 8 positions match TRBD1. This CDR3 is built from 13 residues. Germline lookup yields CDR1 MNHNY and CDR2 SVGAGI (reference sequence). V dropped 11 bases and J dropped 1; count of bases not matched to a gene: 6. CDR3 in amino acids: CASRTGKNTEAFF. Here the CDR3 DNA reads TGTGCCTCAAGGACAGGGAAGAACACTGAAGCTTTCTTT.

The V gene is TRBV7-2, the J gene TRBJ2-7; D gene unclear. Germline values: CDR1 SGHTA, CDR2 FQGNSA. Trimming removed 1 base from V and 3 bases from J, with 13 bases in between. The CDR3 contains 15 residues. In nucleotides, the CDR3 is TGTGCCAGCAGCTTAGAGGCCAGAACCTTCTACGAGCAGTACTTC. It is translated as CASSLEARTFYEQYF. Full variable domain (missing parts from reference TRBV7-2 and TRBJ2-7): GAGVSQSPSNKVTEKGKDVELRCDPISGHTALYWYRQSLGQGLEFLIYFQGNSAPDKSGLPSDRFSAERTGGSVSTLTIQRTQQEDSAVYLCASSLEARTFYEQYFGPGTRLTVT.

This clonotype was observed a handful of times. The chain carries TRBV28 and TRBJ2-7; TRBD2 matches 7 bases. CDR1 is MDHEN, CDR2 SYDVKM, per germline. This CDR3 has 16 amino acids. V shed 1 base and J 3 bases; nucleotides not matched to a gene: 9. This CDR3 reads CASSLSRLAISYEQYF. The CDR3 DNA reads as TGTGCCAGCAGTTTATCTCGACTAGCTATTAGCTACGAGCAGTACTTC. The whole variable domain, remainder taken from reference TRBV28 and TRBJ2-7, is DVKVTQSSRYLVKRTGEKVFLECVQDMDHENMFWYRQDPGLGLRLIYFSYDVKMKEKGDIPEGYSVSREKKERFSLILESASTNQTSMYLCASSLSRLAISYEQYFGPGTRLTVT.

This clonotype turned up a few times. The junction does not match germline at one end; this may be a read error. The V and J genes are TRBV7-2 and TRBJ2-1; D might be TRBD1 or TRBD2, each matching 5 bases. Germline V gives CDR1 SGHTA, CDR2 FQGNSA. The CDR3 is 15 amino acids. The CDR3, as DNA: TGTGCCAGCAGCTTAGATCGGGGCTCCAACAATGAGCAGTTCTTC. Its translation: CASSLDRGSNNEQFF.

This chain connects TRBV7-2 to TRBJ2-6; possible D gene TRBD2, 5 bases. Germline CDR1 SGHTA, CDR2 FQGNSA. The V and J ends lost 1 base and 3 bases respectively, with 16 bases between them. CDR3 length equals 18 residues. CDR3 bases: TGTGCCAGCAGCTTAGGGCCCCAGAGGGATGGTGGGGCCAACGTCCTGACTTTC. This sequence encodes CASSLGPQRDGGANVLTF.

This clonotype was recorded many times. The chain employs TRBV20-1 and TRBJ2-1; 12 nucleotides align to TRBD2. The V and J ends lost 4 bases and 5 bases, in that order; junction bases with no gene match: 3. This CDR3 is built from 14 residues. The germline V gene encodes CDR1 DFQATT and CDR2 SNEGSKA (reference sequence). This chain's CDR3 is CSAIGLAGNNEQFF. CDR3 DNA sequence: TGCAGTGCTATCGGACTAGCGGGAAACAATGAGCAGTTCTTC.

This clonotype was counted at least ten times. This rearrangement joins TRBV12-3 or TRBV12-4 to TRBJ1-1; 7 nucleotides line up with TRBD1. The CDR3 totals 13 residues. J gave up 5 bases and V 4 bases, and 4 bases lay outside the gene matches. CDR3 DNA: TGTGCCAGCAGTTCAAGGGGGCGGACTGAAGCTTTCTTT. Protein product: CASSSRGRTEAFF.

The sample holds a few counts of this clonotype. V is TRBV19 and J is TRBJ2-6; D gene unclear. The CDR3 runs to 15 residues. CDR1 is LNHDA and CDR2 is SQIVND in the germline V gene (reference sequence). Deletions cut 3 bases from V and 1 base from J, with 7 bases between. CDR3 coding DNA: TGTGCCAGTAGTATGGTTGGGTCTGGGGCCAACGTCCTGACTTTC. Its translation is CASSMVGSGANVLTF.

This clonotype was observed a handful of times. V gene TRBV4-2 combines with J gene TRBJ1-4; D is uncertain. Germline V CDR1 and CDR2: LGHNA, YNFKEQ. V dropped 3 bases and J dropped 5 bases, with 7 bases sitting between them. The CDR3 contains 13 residues. CDR3 DNA sequence: TGTGCCAGCAGCCATCCGGGAAATGAAAAACTGTTTTTT. Translating it yields CASSHPGNEKLFF.